Listed below are T cell receptor beta chains from one sample, sequenced in a study of long-term antiretroviral therapy in people with HIV. Libraries were prepared by immunoSEQ multiplex PCR; TCRdb keeps only in-frame clonotypes and omits some of them. The profile shows 20,000 to 25,000 clones, 82% of them singletons. The specimen comprised unsorted PBMCs, sampled around 2.4 years after starting antiretroviral therapy. The receptor set was obtained from a man aged 35-49 years with HIV. Each CDR3 is given with its conserved first and last residue. A D gene is named only where the DNA matches it firmly. Clone size, where shown, is once, few, many, or a class for clones that have expanded.

J: TRBJ2-7; V: TRBV5-1; D: -; size: -; length: 14; DNA: TGCGCCAGCAGCCCACAAACAACAGGTTACGAGCAGTACTTC; CDR3: CASSPQTTGYEQYF
J: TRBJ2-2; V: TRBV7-3; D: TRBD1; size: -; length: 14; DNA: TGTGCCAGCAGCCGACAGGGGACCTCCGGGGAGCTGTTTTTT; CDR3: CASSRQGTSGELFF
J: TRBJ2-1; V: TRBV20-1; D: -; size: -; length: 10; DNA: TGCAGTGCTGGTCGTAATGAGCAGTTCTTC; CDR3: CSAGRNEQFF
J: TRBJ2-1; V: TRBV13; D: -; size: -; length: 15; DNA: TGTGCCAGCAACCACGGGAGAACCTCCTACAATGAGCAGTTCTTC; CDR3: CASNHGRTSYNEQFF
J: TRBJ2-7; V: TRBV30; D: -; size: -; length: 12; DNA: TGTGCCTGGACAGCCGGGACGAACGAGCAGTACTTC; CDR3: CAWTAGTNEQYF
J: TRBJ2-5; V: TRBV6-5; D: -; size: -; length: 13; DNA: TGTGCCAGCAGTCGACGAGTCCAAGAGACCCAGTACTTC; CDR3: CASSRRVQETQYF
J: TRBJ1-1; V: TRBV7-2; D: -; size: -; length: 11; DNA: TGTGCCAGCAGCTTAGGAGGTTGGGCTTTCTTT; CDR3: CASSLGGWAFF
J: TRBJ1-1; V: TRBV7-6; D: TRBD1; size: -; length: 16; DNA: TGTGCCAGCAGCTTAGGGGGGGGGACAGGGGACACTGAAGCTTTCTTT; CDR3: CASSLGGGTGDTEAFF
J: TRBJ2-1; V: TRBV6-6; D: -; size: -; length: 14; DNA: TGTGCCAGCAGCCACCCGGGGAGAGCTAATGGGGAGTTCTTC; CDR3: CASSHPGRANGEFF
J: TRBJ2-2; V: TRBV29-1; D: -; size: -; length: 11; DNA: TGCAGCGCCCTGAACACCGGGGAGCTGTTTTTT; CDR3: CSALNTGELFF
J: TRBJ2-1; V: TRBV18; D: -; size: -; length: 17; DNA: TGTGCCAGCTCCCATCTTTACCCGAGGTCGGGGACGGATGAGCAGTTCTTC; CDR3: CASSHLYPRSGTDEQFF
J: TRBJ2-7; V: TRBV7-9; D: -; size: -; length: 12; DNA: TGTGCCAGCAGCACCCATCTGGGGCTTTACCACTTC; CDR3: CASSTHLGLYHF
J: TRBJ1-5; V: TRBV27; D: -; size: -; length: 12; DNA: TGTGCCAGCAGGGAGGGCAATCAGCCCCAGCATTTT; CDR3: CASREGNQPQHF
J: TRBJ2-7; V: TRBV11-2; D: TRBD1; size: -; length: 15; DNA: TGTGCCAGCAGCTTAGATCCCTCCGACAGGGCCGAGCAGTACTTC; CDR3: CASSLDPSDRAEQYF
J: TRBJ1-2; V: TRBV16; D: -; size: -; length: 13; DNA: TGTGCCAGCAGCCTGAGAGGGAACTATGGCTACACCTTC; CDR3: CASSLRGNYGYTF
J: TRBJ1-1; V: TRBV2; D: -; size: -; length: 11; DNA: TGTGCCAGCGGGGCACCCACTGAAGCTTTCTTT; CDR3: CASGAPTEAFF
J: TRBJ1-2; V: TRBV10-3; D: -; size: -; length: 14; DNA: TGTGCCATCACCTCATTCGACAGGTCTGATGGCTACACCTTC; CDR3: CAITSFDRSDGYTF
J: TRBJ1-2; V: TRBV28; D: -; size: few; length: 13; DNA: TGTGCCAGCAGTTTGAGGTCTGACTATGGCTACACCTTC; CDR3: CASSLRSDYGYTF
J: TRBJ1-6; V: TRBV2; D: TRBD1; size: medium-sized; length: 13; DNA: TGTGCCAGTGAACAGGGGGCTGATTCACCCCTCCACTTT; CDR3: CASEQGADSPLHF
J: TRBJ2-3; V: TRBV6-6; D: TRBD2; size: few; length: 15; DNA: TGTGCCAGCAGTTACGTTGCGGGAGCCTCAGATACGCAGTATTTT; CDR3: CASSYVAGASDTQYF
J: TRBJ1-2; V: TRBV7-2; D: TRBD1; size: -; length: 14; DNA: TGTGCCAGCAAGGGACAGATAGCTAACTATGGCTACACCTTC; CDR3: CASKGQIANYGYTF
J: TRBJ2-7; V: TRBV7-9; D: TRBD1; size: -; length: 16; DNA: TGTGCCAGCAGCTCTCTCCCGACAGGGAACACCTACGAGCAGTACTTC; CDR3: CASSSLPTGNTYEQYF
J: TRBJ2-1; V: TRBV5-4; D: TRBD2; size: -; length: 15; DNA: TGTGCCAGCAGCTTAGCGGGAGTTACATACAATGAGCAGTTCTTC; CDR3: CASSLAGVTYNEQFF
J: TRBJ2-2; V: TRBV6-5; D: -; size: -; length: 15; DNA: TGTGCCAGCAACCCCCGCGGACCCGACGCGGGGGAGCTGTTTTTT; CDR3: CASNPRGPDAGELFF
J: TRBJ2-1; V: TRBV6-6; D: TRBD2; size: once; length: 15; DNA: TGTGCCAGCAGTTACGGCACTAGCGCAAACAATGAGCAGTTCTTC; CDR3: CASSYGTSANNEQFF
J: TRBJ2-2; V: TRBV15; D: TRBD1; size: -; length: 15; DNA: TGTGCCACCAGCAGAGATATGACAGGGTCCGGGGAGCTGTTTTTT; CDR3: CATSRDMTGSGELFF
J: TRBJ2-7; V: TRBV7-9; D: -; size: -; length: 17; DNA: TGTGCCAGCAGCTTATCCGGGGGACACCATGACCTATACGAGCAGTACTTC; CDR3: CASSLSGGHHDLYEQYF
J: TRBJ2-2; V: TRBV6-6; D: -; size: few; length: 14; DNA: TGTGCCAGCAGGCCCGACATCCTGACCGGGGAGCTGTTTTTT; CDR3: CASRPDILTGELFF
J: TRBJ2-1; V: TRBV19; D: -; size: -; length: 16; DNA: TGTGCCAGTAGTACTCCCGGTAGGGGGAGGAGGGATGAGCAGTTCTTC; CDR3: CASSTPGRGRRDEQFF
J: TRBJ1-2; V: TRBV27; D: TRBD1; size: -; length: 13; DNA: TGTGCCACCAGGGCAGGGGGTAACTATGGCTACACCTTC; CDR3: CATRAGGNYGYTF
J: TRBJ2-7; V: TRBV13; D: -; size: -; length: 12; DNA: TGTGCCAGCAGCACCAACTGGGACGAGCAGTACTTC; CDR3: CASSTNWDEQYF
J: TRBJ1-5; V: TRBV6-5; D: -; size: -; length: 13; DNA: TGTGCCAGCGCCGAACGGGGAGATCAGCCCCAGCATTTT; CDR3: CASAERGDQPQHF
J: TRBJ2-2; V: TRBV5-4; D: TRBD1; size: -; length: 16; DNA: TGTGCCAGCAGCTTGAGTCCAGGGGGCGTTGCCGGGGAGCTGTTTTTT; CDR3: CASSLSPGGVAGELFF
J: TRBJ2-2; V: TRBV6-6; D: -; size: -; length: 15; DNA: TGTGCCAGTAACAGGGTATCGTCGAACACCGGGGAGCTGTTTTTT; CDR3: CASNRVSSNTGELFF
J: TRBJ2-2; V: TRBV15; D: -; size: -; length: 12; DNA: TGTGCCACCGAGGAGAACACCGGGGAGCTGTTTTTT; CDR3: CATEENTGELFF
J: TRBJ1-2; V: TRBV4-3; D: -; size: few; length: 14; DNA: TGCGCCAGCAGCCAAGAAGAGGGAACCTATGGCTACACCTTC; CDR3: CASSQEEGTYGYTF
J: TRBJ1-1; V: TRBV27; D: -; size: -; length: 14; DNA: TGTGCCAGCAGGCCGCACGGAGGGAACACTGAAGCTTTCTTT; CDR3: CASRPHGGNTEAFF
J: TRBJ1-2; V: TRBV30; D: -; size: -; length: 11; DNA: TGTGCCTGCCCGGGGGGCTACGGCTACACCTTC; CDR3: CACPGGYGYTF
J: TRBJ2-7; V: TRBV29-1; D: TRBD2; size: -; length: 16; DNA: TGCAGCGTTCTATTAAGACTAGCGGAGAGGGCCTACGAGCAGTACTTC; CDR3: CSVLLRLAERAYEQYF
J: TRBJ1-5; V: TRBV4-1; D: -; size: few; length: 15; DNA: TGCGCCAGCAGCCAAGATAATTCCTGGAGGCAGCCCCAGCATTTT; CDR3: CASSQDNSWRQPQHF
J: TRBJ1-3; V: TRBV10-1; D: -; size: -; length: 13; DNA: TGCGCCACTAAATCCGACGTTGGAAACACCATATATTTT; CDR3: CATKSDVGNTIYF
J: TRBJ2-5; V: TRBV2; D: -; size: few; length: 12; DNA: TGTGCCAGCAGTTGGGACCAAGAGACCCAGTACTTC; CDR3: CASSWDQETQYF
J: TRBJ1-1; V: TRBV6-4; D: -; size: once; length: 14; DNA: TGTGCCAGCAGGACAATTTCCTTGGCCACTGAAGCTTTCTTT; CDR3: CASRTISLATEAFF
J: TRBJ1-1; V: TRBV5-4; D: -; size: -; length: 15; DNA: TGTGCCAGCAGCTTCGACCCCGGGCTGAACACTGAAGCTTTCTTT; CDR3: CASSFDPGLNTEAFF
J: TRBJ2-7; V: TRBV5-5; D: -; size: -; length: 11; DNA: TGTGCCAGCAGCTTGATCTACGAGCAGTACTTC; CDR3: CASSLIYEQYF
J: TRBJ1-1; V: TRBV6-1; D: -; size: -; length: 11; DNA: TGTGCCAGCAGTGATGTCGTTGAAGCTTTCTTT; CDR3: CASSDVVEAFF
J: TRBJ2-1; V: TRBV5-4; D: -; size: few; length: 16; DNA: TGTGCCAGCAAAATCCAGGGACACTTGACCTACAATGAGCAGTTCTTC; CDR3: CASKIQGHLTYNEQFF
J: TRBJ2-7; V: TRBV18; D: -; size: -; length: 13; DNA: TGTGCCAGCTCACCAACGGTCTCCTACGAGCAGTACTTC; CDR3: CASSPTVSYEQYF
J: TRBJ1-1; V: TRBV5-1; D: -; size: -; length: 15; DNA: TGCGCCAGCAGCTTCTTCGGAGGGCAAGGCACTGAAGCTTTCTTT; CDR3: CASSFFGGQGTEAFF
J: TRBJ2-3; V: TRBV10-3; D: -; size: -; length: 12; DNA: TGTGCCACTGGCCCCAGTACAGATACGCAGTATTTT; CDR3: CATGPSTDTQYF
J: TRBJ2-1; V: TRBV6-5; D: -; size: -; length: 14; DNA: TGTGCCAGCAGCTTAGCGGAGCCCTACAATGAGCAGTTCTTC; CDR3: CASSLAEPYNEQFF
J: TRBJ2-4; V: TRBV19; D: TRBD1; size: -; length: 12; DNA: TGTGCCAGTTGGGACAGGATAAACATTCAGTACTTC; CDR3: CASWDRINIQYF
J: TRBJ2-5; V: TRBV11-2; D: -; size: -; length: 15; DNA: TGTGCCAGCAGCTTCCCTGCAGGGGGAGGGGAGACCCAGTACTTC; CDR3: CASSFPAGGGETQYF
J: TRBJ1-4; V: TRBV27; D: -; size: -; length: 14; DNA: TGTGCCAGCAGTTATGGGACGGGACCCGAAAAACTGTTTTTT; CDR3: CASSYGTGPEKLFF
J: TRBJ1-5; V: TRBV15; D: -; size: -; length: 17; DNA: TGTGCCACCAGCAGCGGGGGAACGGTATTGGGACGTCAGCCCCAGCATTTT; CDR3: CATSSGGTVLGRQPQHF
J: TRBJ2-5; V: TRBV18; D: -; size: -; length: 12; DNA: TGTGCCAGCTCACCAATTTCGGAGACCCAGTACTTC; CDR3: CASSPISETQYF
J: TRBJ2-1; V: TRBV4-2; D: -; size: once; length: 12; DNA: TGTGCCAGCAGCCAAGATGGGGGTGAGCAGTTCTTC; CDR3: CASSQDGGEQFF
J: TRBJ2-7; V: TRBV11-2; D: TRBD2; size: few; length: 17; DNA: TGTGCCAGCAGCCCCGGGACTAGCCCTAAAGGGGGCTACGAGCAGTACTTC; CDR3: CASSPGTSPKGGYEQYF
J: TRBJ1-1; V: TRBV9; D: TRBD1; size: few; length: 14; DNA: TGTGCCAGCAGCCCCGGGGACAGGGTGGGTGAAGCTTTCTTT; CDR3: CASSPGDRVGEAFF
J: TRBJ2-6; V: TRBV7-9; D: TRBD1; size: -; length: 17; DNA: TGTGCCAGCAGCTTACAGGGGGTCGACTCTGGGGCCAACGTCCTGACTTTC; CDR3: CASSLQGVDSGANVLTF